Each of the 18 T cell receptor beta chains below was sequenced from the same sample in a study of blood T cell repertoires in COVID-19. The repertoire was sequenced with immunoSEQ multiplex PCR; TCRdb's copy has only in-frame clones and lacks some. The sample contains under 95,000 clones, 87% of which appear only once. The sequenced sample was peripheral blood. The source is a man in his 60s with acute or convalescent COVID-19.

This chain joins TRBV19 and TRBJ1-2, with a tentative D call TRBD1 (6 bases). Germline assignment: CDR1 LNHDA and CDR2 SQIVND (reference sequence). V gave up 5 bases and J gave up 0 bases, with 10 bases separating them. The CDR3 is made up of 14 amino acids. The CDR3 DNA reads as TGTGCCAGTAGTCTAGGGACAACTAACTATGGCTACACCTTC. The encoded protein is CASSLGTTNYGYTF. Supplemented by reference TRBV19 and TRBJ1-2, the full variable domain reads DGGITQSPKYLFRKEGQNVTLSCEQNLNHDAMYWYRQDPGQGLRLIYYSQIVNDFQKGDIAEGYSVSREKKESFPLTVTSAQKNPTAFYLCASSLGTTNYGYTFGSGTRLTVV.

V usage is TRBV10-3 and J usage is TRBJ2-2; 7 nucleotides line up with TRBD1. This CDR3 contains 16 residues. Trimming cost V 4 bases and J 6 bases; bases outside gene matches: 11. Germline loops: CDR1 ENHRY, CDR2 SYGVKD. The DNA for the CDR3 is TGTGCCATCAGTGCCCCGACAGGGTCAGGGGCCGGGGAGCTGTTTTTT. This translates into CAISAPTGSGAGELFF.

The chain carries TRBV18 and TRBJ1-5, with unresolved D. V lost 3 bases and J lost 4, with 7 bases in between. The CDR3 is made up of 13 amino acids. CDR1 and CDR2 from the germline V gene are KGHSH and LQKENI. The CDR3 bases are TGTGCCAGCTCACCGTCAGTTAATCAGCCCCAGCATTTT. It is translated as CASSPSVNQPQHF.

The genes are TRBV7-2 and TRBJ2-7; 10 bases map to TRBD2. Trimming at V came to 4 bases and at J to 2 bases, leaving 2 bases not matched to a gene. The CDR3 loop spans 14 amino acids. Germline CDR1 and CDR2: SGHTA and FQGNSA. Written as DNA, the CDR3 is TGTGCCAGCAGCTGGAGCGGGGGGGCCTACGAGCAGTACTTC. Translation: CASSWSGGAYEQYF.

The rearrangement links TRBV7-9 to TRBJ1-1; 7 nucleotides line up with TRBD1. The CDR3 loop spans 15 amino acids. Germline lookup yields CDR1 SEHNR and CDR2 FQNEAQ (reference sequence). V shed 5 bases, J shed 1 base, and the junction held 7 bases outside the gene matches. The CDR3: CASSRSPGGNTEAFF. The CDR3 region has the DNA TGTGCCAGCAGCAGAAGCCCAGGGGGGAACACTGAAGCTTTCTTT.

This chain joins TRBV6-5 and TRBJ1-2; 10 bases are shared with TRBD1. This CDR3 comprises 14 residues. Germline CDR1 reads MNHEY; CDR2 reads SVGAGI. V shed 2 bases and J 5 bases; nucleotides not matched to a gene: 2. CDR3 DNA: TGTGCCAGCAGTTACGGGGACAGGGGATATGGCTACACCTTC. This codes for CASSYGDRGYGYTF.

V and J are TRBV12-3 or TRBV12-4 and TRBJ1-6; maybe TRBD1 (6 bases). The CDR3 covers 13 residues. Between the trimmed V and J ends, which lost 6 bases and 10 bases, there was a span of 13 bases. The CDR3 loop reads CASRYDRFSPLHF. The CDR3 nucleotides are TGTGCCAGCAGATACGACAGGTTCTCACCCCTCCACTTT.

V and J are TRBV4-3 and TRBJ2-2; the match to TRBD2 covers 7 bases. In germline, CDR1 is LGHNA, CDR2 YSLEER. The CDR3 totals 13 residues. V was clipped by 4 bases and J by 13 bases; unmatched bases: 9. The CDR3 coding sequence is TGCGCCAGCAGCCCCGCGCGGGGGACGGTGCTGTTTTTT. Its translation is CASSPARGTVLFF.

This clone has a single count. The rearrangement links TRBV6-6 to TRBJ1-2; no firm D call. The germline CDR1 and CDR2 sequences are MNHNY and SVGAGI (reference sequence). The CDR3 totals 12 residues. V shed 2 bases and J shed 7 bases, with 8 bases lying between them. CDR3 sequence: CASSYPEGGYTF. CDR3 nucleotide sequence: TGTGCCAGCAGTTACCCCGAGGGTGGCTACACCTTC.

The chain employs TRBV19 and TRBJ2-1, with D perhaps matching TRBD2 (5 bases). Germline values: CDR1 LNHDA, CDR2 SQIVND (reference sequence). V was trimmed by 0 bases and J by 9 bases, leaving 12 bases between them. This CDR3 contains 14 residues. The CDR3 bases are TGTGCCAGTAGTATAGACTTTATACGGGGTGAGCAGTTCTTC. The encoded protein is CASSIDFIRGEQFF.

The chain employs TRBV10-3 and TRBJ2-3; 9 positions match TRBD2. J gave up 2 bases and V 6 bases, and 9 bases lay outside the gene matches. This CDR3 spans 16 amino acids. CDR1 is ENHRY, CDR2 SYGVKD, per germline. CDR3: CAISETSGPSTDTQYF. In nucleotides, the CDR3 is TGTGCCATCAGCGAGACTAGCGGCCCTTCCACAGATACGCAGTATTTT.

The rearrangement joins TRBV4-1 to TRBJ1-5, with D possibly matching TRBD1 (6 bases). The germline gives CDR1 MGHRA, CDR2 YSYEKL. The CDR3 covers 15 residues. V was clipped by 2 bases and J by 5 bases, with 13 bases between them. In DNA form, the CDR3 reads TGCGCCAGCAGCCAATATACAGGGATCGATCAGCCCCAGCATTTT. Amino acids: CASSQYTGIDQPQHF.

The chain has TRBV6-1 and TRBJ2-7; 8 nucleotides align to TRBD2. V trimming: 9 bases; J trimming: 5 bases; junction bases outside the gene matches: 15. Germline V lookup: CDR1 MNHNS, CDR2 SASEGT. The CDR3 spans 15 residues. The chain's CDR3 is CASVKAGARGDEQYF. The DNA for the CDR3 is TGTGCCAGTGTCAAAGCGGGGGCCCGTGGGGACGAGCAGTACTTC.

The rearrangement joins TRBV5-4 to TRBJ1-1; tentative D call: TRBD1 (6 bases). Germline lookup yields CDR1 SGHNT and CDR2 YYREEE (reference sequence). The CDR3 length is 14 residues. Trimming cost V 0 bases and J 4 bases, with 10 bases left between them. The CDR3 DNA sequence: TGTGCCAGCAGCTTGGCCGACAGGAGCACTGAAGCTTTCTTT. Translation gives CASSLADRSTEAFF.

Worth noting for this clone: The sample holds other DNA sequences that translate to the same CDR3. The chain links TRBV12-3 or TRBV12-4 to TRBJ1-1; D ambiguous. Trimming removed 4 bases at V and 2 bases at J, with 8 bases between. The CDR3 has 13 amino acids. CDR3 nucleotides: TGTGCCAGCAGTTCGGACTCCAACACTGAAGCTTTCTTT. Protein sequence: CASSSDSNTEAFF.

The chain carries TRBV30 and TRBJ2-7; no firm D call. CDR3 size: 12 residues. Trimming removed 5 bases from V and 7 bases from J, with 15 bases in between. Germline values: CDR1 GTSNPN, CDR2 SVGIG (reference sequence). The CDR3 coding sequence is TGTGCCTGGGCTCCCCAGAATGATGAGCAGTACTTC. Protein product: CAWAPQNDEQYF. Together with reference TRBV30 and TRBJ2-7, the CDR3 gives the full variable domain: SQTIHQWPATLVQPVGSPLSLECTVEGTSNPNLYWYRQAAGRGLQLLFYSVGIGQISSEVPQNLSASRPQDRQFILSSKKLLLSDSGFYLCAWAPQNDEQYFGPGTRLTVT.

This clone was seen more than once but under ten times. J is TRBJ2-1 and V is TRBV11-3, with a tentative D call TRBD1 (6 bases). Trimming shortened V by 0 bases and J by 9 bases, and 9 bases separated the two germline ends. The CDR3 has 13 residues. Germline values: CDR1 SGHNT, CDR2 YENEEA. In nucleotides, the CDR3 is TGTGCCAGCAGCTTAGAAACAGGGAGTGAGCAGTTCTTC. Its protein is CASSLETGSEQFF.

This chain joins TRBV6-5 and TRBJ1-1; TRBD1 might be the D (6 bases). The CDR3 consists of 14 residues. Trimming took 8 bases from V and 0 from J, leaving 13 bases between them. From germline, CDR1 is MNHEY and CDR2 SVGAGI. CDR3 region: CASAPRGLNTEAFF. The CDR3, as DNA: TGTGCCAGCGCACCCAGGGGATTGAACACTGAAGCTTTCTTT.